This TCR beta chain comes out of a study of CXCR3-negative and CXCR3-positive naive CD8 T cells. Study overall: With about 1.5 +/- 0.3 million reads per library, the TRB reads numbered roughly 130 million in total. Study outcomes and limitations: Similar TRBV-TRBJ usage was seen in naive cells (both CXCR3-negative and CXCR3-positive), but memory cells differed. CXCR3-positive naive cells had more hydrophobic TRB CDR3s than CXCR3-negative naive cells.

Looked up from germline, CDR1 is SGDLS and CDR2 is YYNGEE. CDR3 length equals 13 residues. All TRB cDNA libraries came from 5' RACE performed with UMI labels. From the 5' RACE reads, TCRdb lists one entry per CDR3 protein and no DNA. This sample's clone table lists 150,000 to 170,000 distinct CDR3 sequences. As to this clonotype: What it binds is unknown.

The source material was naive CXCR3+ CD8+ T cells from blood. The sample's subset: CD45RO-CCR7+CD27+CD95- naive CD8+ T cells expressing CXCR3 (TNR3+). This TCR was sampled from a human donor in good health. Some clones in this sample may be carry-over from other donors' samples. This chain links TRBV9 with TRBJ2-7. The CDR3 region is CASSVGRVHEQYF.